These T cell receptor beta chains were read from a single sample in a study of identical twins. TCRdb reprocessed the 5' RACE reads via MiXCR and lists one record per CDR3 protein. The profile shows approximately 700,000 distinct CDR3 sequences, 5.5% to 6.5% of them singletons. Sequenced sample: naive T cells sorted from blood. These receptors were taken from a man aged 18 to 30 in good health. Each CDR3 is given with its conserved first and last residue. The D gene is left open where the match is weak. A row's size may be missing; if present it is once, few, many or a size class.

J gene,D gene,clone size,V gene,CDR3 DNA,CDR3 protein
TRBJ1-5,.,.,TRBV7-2,TGTGCCAGCAGCTTATATGTCGAGAGCAATCAGCCCCAGCATTTT,CASSLYVESNQPQHF
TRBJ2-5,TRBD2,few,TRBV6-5,TGTGCCAGCAGTTACTCGACGTCTAGCGGGGGGGTGCGGACCCAGTACTTC,CASSYSTSSGGVRTQYF
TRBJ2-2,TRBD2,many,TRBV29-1,TGCAGCGTTGGATCTGGACTAGCGGGAGCCGACTCCACCGGGGAGCTGTTTTTT,CSVGSGLAGADSTGELFF
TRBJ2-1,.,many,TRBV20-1,TGCAGTGCTTCCCGGACAGTTCGGGATGAGCAGTTCTTC,CSASRTVRDEQFF
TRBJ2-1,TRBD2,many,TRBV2,TGTGCCAGCAGGGCGCCAGCGGGAGCCCTCTTC,CASRAPAGALF
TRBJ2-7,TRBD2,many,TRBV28,TGTGCCAGCAACTTAGCGGGAGTAATCTACGAGCAGTACTTC,CASNLAGVIYEQYF
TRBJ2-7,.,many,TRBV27,TGTGCCAGCAGCCTGACAGGATTTACCTACGAGCAGTACTTC,CASSLTGFTYEQYF
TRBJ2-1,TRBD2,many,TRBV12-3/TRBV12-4,TGTGCCAGCACCCAAAGCGGGAGGCACAATGAGCAGTTCTTC,CASTQSGRHNEQFF
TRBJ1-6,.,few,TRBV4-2,TGTGCCAGCAGCCCGAAACCCGGGCTGCATAATTCACCCCTCCACTTT,CASSPKPGLHNSPLHF
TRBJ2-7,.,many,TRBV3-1,TGTGCCAGCAGCGTCGGTCCCTACGAGCAGTACTTC,CASSVGPYEQYF
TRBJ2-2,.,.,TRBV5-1,TGCGCCAGCAGCTTGTATGGGAGAACCGGGGAGCTGTTTTTT,CASSLYGRTGELFF
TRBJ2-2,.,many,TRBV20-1,TGCAGTGGGAAGGGAAACACCGGGGAGCTGTTTTTT,CSGKGNTGELFF
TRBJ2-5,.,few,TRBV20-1,TGCAGTGCTAGTTACGTACCCGGGACCCCCGGCGGATACCAAGAGACCCAGTACTTC,CSASYVPGTPGGYQETQYF
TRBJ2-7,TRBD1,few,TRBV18,TGTGCCAGCTCACCCTCCCGGGACAGGGGTCAGCAGTACTTC,CASSPSRDRGQQYF
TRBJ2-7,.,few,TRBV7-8,TGTGCCAGCAGCTTTGGACTAAAAACCTACGAGCAGTACTTC,CASSFGLKTYEQYF
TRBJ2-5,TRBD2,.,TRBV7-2,TGTGCCAGCAGCTTAGTTGCTAGCGGGAGCGGAGAGACCCAGTACTTC,CASSLVASGSGETQYF
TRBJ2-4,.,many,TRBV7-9,TGTGCCAGCAGCTGGGGGAGTAGTCCGGGCGCAGTTCAGTACTTC,CASSWGSSPGAVQYF
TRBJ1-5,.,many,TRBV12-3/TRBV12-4,TGTGCCAGCAGTTCAGCCTTGATGGAGGATCAGCCCCAGCATTTT,CASSSALMEDQPQHF
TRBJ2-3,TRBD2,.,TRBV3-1,TGTGCCAGCAGCCAGGGCGGGACTACCAATCCAGATACGCAGTATTTT,CASSQGGTTNPDTQYF
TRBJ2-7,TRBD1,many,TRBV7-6,TGTGCCAGCAGCTCCAGGACAGGGCTCTACGAGCAGTACTTC,CASSSRTGLYEQYF
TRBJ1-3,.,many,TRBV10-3,TGTGCCATGCTAACGGGAGTTACAAACACCATATATTTT,CAMLTGVTNTIYF
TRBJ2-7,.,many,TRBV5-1,TGTGCCAGCAGTTTAGAGCAGGGGGGTTACGAGCAGTACTTC,CASSLEQGGYEQYF
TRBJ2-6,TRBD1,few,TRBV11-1,TGTGCCAGCAGCTTAGGCGGGACAGGGGGGGTCTCTGGGGCCAACGTCCTGACTTTC,CASSLGGTGGVSGANVLTF